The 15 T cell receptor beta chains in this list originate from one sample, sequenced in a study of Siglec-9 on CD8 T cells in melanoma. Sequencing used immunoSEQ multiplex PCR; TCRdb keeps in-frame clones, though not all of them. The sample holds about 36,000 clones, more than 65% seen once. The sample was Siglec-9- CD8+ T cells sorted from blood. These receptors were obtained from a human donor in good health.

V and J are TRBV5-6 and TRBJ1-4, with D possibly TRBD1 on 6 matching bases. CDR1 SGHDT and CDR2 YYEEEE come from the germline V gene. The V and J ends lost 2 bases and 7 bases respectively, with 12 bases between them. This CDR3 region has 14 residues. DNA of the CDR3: TGTGCCAGCAGCTTCGGGACACCCGGTGAAAAACTGTTTTTT. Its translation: CASSFGTPGEKLFF.

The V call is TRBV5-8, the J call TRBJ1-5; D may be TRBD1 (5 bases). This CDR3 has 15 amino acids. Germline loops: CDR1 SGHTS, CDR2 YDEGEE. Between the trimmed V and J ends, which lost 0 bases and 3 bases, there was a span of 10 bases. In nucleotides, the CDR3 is TGTGCCAGCAGCTTGGATGGGGGTTTCAATCAGCCCCAGCATTTT. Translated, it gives CASSLDGGFNQPQHF.

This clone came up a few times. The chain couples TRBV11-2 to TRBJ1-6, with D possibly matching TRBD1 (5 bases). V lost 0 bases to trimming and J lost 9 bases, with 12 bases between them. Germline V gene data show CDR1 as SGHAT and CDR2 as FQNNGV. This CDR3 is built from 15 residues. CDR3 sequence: CASSLDRDLGSPLHF. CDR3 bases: TGTGCCAGCAGCTTAGATAGGGACTTAGGTTCACCCCTCCACTTT.

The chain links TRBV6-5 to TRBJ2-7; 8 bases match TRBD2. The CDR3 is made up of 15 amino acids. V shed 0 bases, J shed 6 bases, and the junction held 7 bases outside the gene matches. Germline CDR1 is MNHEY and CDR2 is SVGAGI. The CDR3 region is CASSYSTGLVGEQYF. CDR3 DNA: TGTGCCAGCAGTTACTCAACGGGACTAGTGGGCGAGCAGTACTTC.

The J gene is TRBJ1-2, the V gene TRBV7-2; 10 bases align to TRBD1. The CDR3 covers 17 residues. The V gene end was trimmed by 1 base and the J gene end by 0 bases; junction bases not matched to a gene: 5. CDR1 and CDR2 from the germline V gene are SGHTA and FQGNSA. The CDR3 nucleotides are TGTGCCAGCAGCTTAGGGACAGGGGGATTCACTAACTATGGCTACACCTTC. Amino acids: CASSLGTGGFTNYGYTF.

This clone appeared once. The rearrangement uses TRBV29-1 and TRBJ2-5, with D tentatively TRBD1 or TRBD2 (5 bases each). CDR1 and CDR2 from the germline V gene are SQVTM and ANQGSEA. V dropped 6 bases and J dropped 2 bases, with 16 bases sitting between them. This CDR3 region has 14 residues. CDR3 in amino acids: CSVDTGTEQETQYF. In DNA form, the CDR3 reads TGCAGCGTGGACACCGGGACGGAGCAAGAGACCCAGTACTTC.

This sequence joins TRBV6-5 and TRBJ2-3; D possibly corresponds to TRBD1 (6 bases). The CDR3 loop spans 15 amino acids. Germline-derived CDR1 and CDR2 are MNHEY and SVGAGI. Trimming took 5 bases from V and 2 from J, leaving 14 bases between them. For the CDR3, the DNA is TGTGCCAGCAGTACAGGGACGGAGATCACAGATACGCAGTATTTT. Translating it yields CASSTGTEITDTQYF.

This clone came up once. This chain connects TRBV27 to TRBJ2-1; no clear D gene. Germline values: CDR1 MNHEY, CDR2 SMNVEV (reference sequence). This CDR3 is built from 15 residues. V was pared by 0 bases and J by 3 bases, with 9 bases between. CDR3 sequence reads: CASSLSGSLYNEQFF. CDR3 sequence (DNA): TGTGCCAGCAGTTTATCGGGTAGCCTCTACAATGAGCAGTTCTTC.

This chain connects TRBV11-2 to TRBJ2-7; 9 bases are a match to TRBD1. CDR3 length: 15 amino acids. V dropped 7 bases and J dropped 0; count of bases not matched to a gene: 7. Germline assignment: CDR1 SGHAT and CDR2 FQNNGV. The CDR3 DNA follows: TGTGCCAGCACTTTACAGGGGGCAGGCTCCTACGAGCAGTACTTC. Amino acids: CASTLQGAGSYEQYF.

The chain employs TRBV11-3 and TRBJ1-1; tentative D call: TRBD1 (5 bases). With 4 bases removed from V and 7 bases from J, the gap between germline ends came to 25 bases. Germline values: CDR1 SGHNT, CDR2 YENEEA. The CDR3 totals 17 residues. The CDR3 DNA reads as TGTGCCAGCAGCTCCCACGCGAATATAGGCGGGGGACTTGAAGCTTTCTTT. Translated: CASSSHANIGGGLEAFF.

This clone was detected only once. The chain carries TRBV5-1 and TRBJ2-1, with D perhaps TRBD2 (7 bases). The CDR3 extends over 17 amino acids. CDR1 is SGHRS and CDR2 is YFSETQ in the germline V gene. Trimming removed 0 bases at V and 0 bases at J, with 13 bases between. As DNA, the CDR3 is TGCGCCAGCAGCTTGGGGGAGGGGGTCACCTCCTACAATGAGCAGTTCTTC. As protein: CASSLGEGVTSYNEQFF.

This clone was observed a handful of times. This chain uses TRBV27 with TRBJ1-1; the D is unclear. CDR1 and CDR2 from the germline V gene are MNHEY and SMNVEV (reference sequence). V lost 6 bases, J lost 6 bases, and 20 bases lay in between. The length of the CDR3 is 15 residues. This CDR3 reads CASSPQFQARPEAFF. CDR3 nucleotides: TGTGCCAGCAGCCCCCAGTTCCAGGCTAGACCTGAAGCTTTCTTT.

The CDR3 DNA reads as TGTGCCAGCACTCCTAAGGGACTAGCGGGAGAGGAGCAGTACTTC. It encodes CASTPKGLAGEEQYF. The chain couples TRBV28 to TRBJ2-7, with 14 bases aligning to TRBD2. The J segment lost 7 bases and the V segment lost 7 bases, leaving 9 bases of the junction unmatched. CDR1 is MDHEN and CDR2 is SYDVKM in the germline V gene. CDR3 size: 15 residues.

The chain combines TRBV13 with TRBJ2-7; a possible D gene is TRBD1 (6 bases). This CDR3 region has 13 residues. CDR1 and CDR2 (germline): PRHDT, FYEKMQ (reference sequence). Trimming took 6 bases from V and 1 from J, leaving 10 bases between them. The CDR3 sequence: CASRSQGSYEQYF. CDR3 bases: TGTGCCAGCAGGTCACAGGGTTCCTACGAGCAGTACTTC. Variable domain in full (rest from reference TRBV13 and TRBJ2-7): AAGVIQSPRHLIKEKRETATLKCYPIPRHDTVYWYQQGPGQDPQFLISFYEKMQSDKGSIPDRFSAQQFSDYHSELNMSSLELGDSALYFCASRSQGSYEQYFGPGTRLTVT.

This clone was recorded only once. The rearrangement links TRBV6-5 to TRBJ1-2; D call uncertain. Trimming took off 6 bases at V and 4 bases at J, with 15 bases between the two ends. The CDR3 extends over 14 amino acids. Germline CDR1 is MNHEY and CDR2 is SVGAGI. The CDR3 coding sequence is TGTGCCAGCAGCCTCGGCCCGCTGTCCTATGGCTACACCTTC. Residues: CASSLGPLSYGYTF.